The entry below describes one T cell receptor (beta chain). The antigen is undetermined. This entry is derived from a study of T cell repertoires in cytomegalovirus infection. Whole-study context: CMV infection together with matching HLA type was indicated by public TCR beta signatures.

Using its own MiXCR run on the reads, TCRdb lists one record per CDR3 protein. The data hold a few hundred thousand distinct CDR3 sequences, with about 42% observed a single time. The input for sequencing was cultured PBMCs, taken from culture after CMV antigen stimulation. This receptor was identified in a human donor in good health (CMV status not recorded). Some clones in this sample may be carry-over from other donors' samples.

The CDR3 nucleotides read TGCGCCAGCAGCCCCCCACAGGGACACTATGGCTACACCTTC. Translating it yields CASSPPQGHYGYTF. The chain carries TRBV5-1 and TRBJ1-2, with D perhaps TRBD1 (6 bases). Germline assignment: CDR1 SGHRS and CDR2 YFSETQ. This CDR3 is 14 amino acids long. The V gene lost 4 bases and the J gene lost 3 bases, with 13 bases spanning the gap.